Detailed here is one T cell receptor (beta chain). Its antigen is unidentified. Unique molecular identifier tags were affixed to discrete cDNA molecules. Each CDR3 protein is one row after TCRdb ran MiXCR on the 5' RACE reads. The sample has around 47,000 distinct CDR3 sequences; 11% are singletons. This record belongs to a study of early T cells in non-severe SARS-CoV-2 infection. V lost 3 bases and J lost 7; bases outside the gene matches: 6. Germline-derived CDR1 and CDR2 are SGHAT and FQNNGV. The CDR3 extends over 14 amino acids. Study-level results: Matching against VDJdb likely underestimated virus-specific expansions, favoring anti-spike CD8.

The V gene is TRBV11-2, the J gene TRBJ2-1; 7 positions match TRBD1. The receptor was isolated from an adult who was a healthcare worker with PCR-confirmed SARS-CoV-2 infection or an uninfected control (not recorded which). The sequencing input was whole blood. The CDR3 loop is CASSFGQAINEQFF. As DNA, the CDR3 is TGTGCCAGCAGCTTTGGACAGGCAATTAATGAGCAGTTCTTC.